A selection of T cell receptor beta chains follows, all from one sample in a study of blood T cell repertoires in COVID-19. The assay was immunoSEQ multiplex PCR, and TCRdb's table has in-frame clones only and misses some. Among more than 150,000 clones listed, 80% to 85% were seen once. Sequencing was done on a sample of peripheral blood. The receptor source for this set is a woman aged 55-75 years with acute or convalescent COVID-19. CDR3s include the opening cysteine and the closing phenylalanine or tryptophan. Fields, in order: J gene, V gene, clone size, D gene, CDR3 DNA, CDR3 protein. D genes are given only for firm matches. Size is stated for part of the rows, as once, few or many counts, or as a class when the clone is expanded.

TRBJ2-7 TRBV6-5 NA NA TGTGCCAGCAGTCCCACAGCCCTTGGGCAGTACTTC CASSPTALGQYF
TRBJ2-1 TRBV11-3 NA NA TGTGCCAGCAGCTTAGGGGGCCGGGACACGAACGAGCAGTTCTTC CASSLGGRDTNEQFF
TRBJ1-1 TRBV9 once NA TGTGCCAGCAGCGTAGAAGGAGGGAGGCCTCAAGCTTTCTTT CASSVEGGRPQAFF
TRBJ2-3 TRBV7-9 once TRBD1 TGTGCCAGCAGCAGGGACAGGGACACAGATACGCAGTATTTT CASSRDRDTDTQYF
TRBJ1-5 TRBV6-6 NA TRBD1 TGTGCCAGTGCAGACAGGGTAGATCAGCCCCAGCATTTT CASADRVDQPQHF
TRBJ1-1 TRBV5-1 NA TRBD1 TGCGCCAGCAGCTACATAACAGGGGGAGGGCTTGAAGCTTTCTTT CASSYITGGGLEAFF
TRBJ1-6 TRBV9 NA NA TGTGCCAGCAGCGTGGATGATCGTCTGACACAATACAGCTCCTATAATTCACCCCTCCACTTT CASSVDDRLTQYSSYNSPLHF
TRBJ2-4 TRBV3-1/TRBV3-2 NA NA TGTGCCAGCAGCCAGGACAGTAGAAACATTCAGTACTTC CASSQDSRNIQYF
TRBJ1-1 TRBV7-2 few NA TGTGCCAGCAGCTTACAACCGGGAACGACTGAAGCTTTCTTT CASSLQPGTTEAFF
TRBJ2-5 TRBV6-2/TRBV6-3 once NA TGTGCCAGCAGTCGCCCCGAACGGGAGACCCAGTACTTC CASSRPERETQYF
TRBJ2-3 TRBV7-2 NA NA TGTGCCAGCAGCTTATTCGGGGGAGGGGGGCAGTCAGATACGCAGTATTTT CASSLFGGGGQSDTQYF
TRBJ1-1 TRBV24-1 NA NA TGTGCCACCAGTAGTACAGGTGTGAACACTGAAGCTTTCTTT CATSSTGVNTEAFF
TRBJ2-2 TRBV10-1 NA NA TGCGCCAGCAGCGGTGGGAACACCGGGGAGCTGTTTTTT CASSGGNTGELFF
TRBJ1-5 TRBV6-5 NA NA TGTGCCAGCAGTTACTCGAAGAGTCAGCCCCAGCATTTT CASSYSKSQPQHF
TRBJ2-3 TRBV5-1 NA NA TGCGCCAGCAGCACCGGACAGAGCACAGATACGCAGTATTTT CASSTGQSTDTQYF
TRBJ1-6 TRBV28 NA TRBD1 TGTGCCAGCAGGGCCGGACAGGGGGCTTATTCACCCCTCCACTTT CASRAGQGAYSPLHF
TRBJ1-2 TRBV28 NA NA TGTGCCAGCAGTTTAGAGGTTGGTGGCTACACCTTC CASSLEVGGYTF
TRBJ2-5 TRBV10-2 NA TRBD2 TGCGCCAGCAGTACTAGCGGGGGGACACAAGAGACCCAGTACTTC CASSTSGGTQETQYF
TRBJ2-7 TRBV30 NA NA TGTGCCTGGTCAAAGGGGGGGACAATTGGTTCCTACGAGCAGTACTTC CAWSKGGTIGSYEQYF
TRBJ1-2 TRBV9 NA NA TGTGCCAGCAGCGCCGCGCCCGGGGGGTCGAGCTATGGCTACACCTTC CASSAAPGGSSYGYTF
TRBJ1-2 TRBV6-1 NA TRBD1 TGTGCCAGCAGTAGCACGGGACAGGCCTATGGCTACACCTTC CASSSTGQAYGYTF
TRBJ1-2 TRBV11-2 NA TRBD1 TGTGCCAGCAGCCCGGACAGGGTCTATGGCTACACCTTC CASSPDRVYGYTF
TRBJ2-3 TRBV6-5 NA NA TGTGCCAGCAGTTACAGGCGGGGAAGCACAGATACGCAGTATTTT CASSYRRGSTDTQYF
TRBJ1-3 TRBV29-1 NA NA TGCAGCGCCGAAGGGGGGGCGGAAGGAAACACCATATATTTT CSAEGGAEGNTIYF
TRBJ1-2 TRBV30 NA NA TGTGCCTGGAGTGTGGGATTCGGCGCTAGCCCGTGTACTAACTATGGCTACACCTTC CAWSVGFGASPCTNYGYTF
TRBJ1-1 TRBV7-2 NA NA TGTGCCAGCAGTCCCAACAGGCTGAACACTGAAGCTTTCTTT CASSPNRLNTEAFF
TRBJ1-1 TRBV5-1 NA TRBD1 TGCGCCGCCTCAACAGGGGGCGACGACACTGAAGCTTTCTTT CAASTGGDDTEAFF
TRBJ1-1 TRBV7-6 NA TRBD1 TGTGCCAGCAGCCTAGGGACAGGGGTGAAGAACACTGAAGCTTTCTTT CASSLGTGVKNTEAFF
TRBJ1-5 TRBV5-4 NA NA TGTGCCAGCAGCGTTATGGGGGGGGGCAATCAGCCCCAGCATTTT CASSVMGGGNQPQHF
TRBJ1-2 TRBV6-5 NA NA TGTGCCAGCAAGGAGGGGAACTATGGCTACACCTTC CASKEGNYGYTF
TRBJ1-4 TRBV11-2 NA NA TGTGCCAGCAGCTTAGACAGCAGGGGAGAAAAACTGTTTTTT CASSLDSRGEKLFF
TRBJ2-4 TRBV2 NA TRBD1 TGTGCCAGCAGTGTCGACAGGGGTAGGAACATTCAGTACTTC CASSVDRGRNIQYF
TRBJ1-1 TRBV27 NA TRBD1 TGTGCCAGCAGTTCCTGGGACAGGGCGGGCACTGAAGCTTTCTTT CASSSWDRAGTEAFF
TRBJ1-1 TRBV5-1 NA TRBD1 TGCGCCAGCAGCACCGGACAGGAGAACACTGAAGCTTTCTTT CASSTGQENTEAFF
TRBJ2-5 TRBV15 NA TRBD2 TGTGCCACCAGCAGAGCTAGCGGAGCTCAAGAGACCCAGTACTTC CATSRASGAQETQYF
TRBJ1-1 TRBV6-5 NA TRBD1 TGTGCCAGCAGTTCGACAGGGGCGGGCACTGAAGCTTTCTTT CASSSTGAGTEAFF
TRBJ1-2 TRBV18 NA TRBD1 TGTGCCAGCTCACCGAAGGGGGCGGATGGCTACACCTTC CASSPKGADGYTF
TRBJ1-1 TRBV10-2 NA NA TGCGCCAGCAGACAAGTGAACACTGAAGCTTTCTTT CASRQVNTEAFF
TRBJ1-5 TRBV18 NA TRBD1 TGTGCCAGCTCACCTGACAGGGGAGGCAATCAGCCCCAGCATTTT CASSPDRGGNQPQHF
TRBJ2-3 TRBV5-1 NA NA TGCGCCAGCAGCTTGGTAACAGGGAACACAGATACGCAGTATTTT CASSLVTGNTDTQYF
TRBJ1-2 TRBV3-1/TRBV3-2 NA TRBD1 TGTGCCAGCCGCAGGGGGAATAACTATGGCTACACCTTC CASRRGNNYGYTF
TRBJ2-1 TRBV11-2 NA TRBD1 TGTGCCAGCAGTGACAGGGGACGGTACAATGAGCAGTTCTTC CASSDRGRYNEQFF
TRBJ1-2 TRBV20-1 NA TRBD1 TGCAGTGCCCCGACAGGGGGCACCTTC CSAPTGGTF
TRBJ1-2 TRBV28 NA TRBD1 TGTGCCAGCAGTTCGACCGGGACAGGGGCCCCCTATGGCTACACCTTC CASSSTGTGAPYGYTF
TRBJ1-6 TRBV5-5 NA NA TGTGCCAGCAGCTCCGTTAGGGGGGGCAGTAATTCACCCCTCCACTTT CASSSVRGGSNSPLHF